This T cell receptor beta chain was captured in a study of shared clonotypes between healthy human individuals. The healthy adult donors were HIV-negative and reported no recent acute infections or vaccinations. Researchers partitioned CD4+ cells into CD45RA+ naive and CD45RA-negative memory subsets. Produced via immunoSEQ multiplex PCR; TCRdb's table is partial and in-frame only. Among some 660,000 clones, roughly 73% were seen once, and the ten largest hold around 1.8%. The germline V gene encodes CDR1 SNHLY and CDR2 FYNNEI. The CDR3 runs 16 residues. Trimming stripped 6 bases from V and 7 bases from J, with 24 bases between.

The source of this sequence is a woman in her thirties in good health. The specimen sequenced was memory CD4+ T cells sorted from blood. Subset specified: CD45RA-negative fraction. The V gene is TRBV2, the J gene TRBJ2-5, with D perhaps TRBD1 (6 bases). CDR3 in DNA: TGTGCCAGCAGCCAGAACGGGCGGGCAGGGGCAGCGACCCAGTACTTC. Its translation is CASSQNGRAGAATQYF.